This T cell receptor (beta chain) derives from a study of early T cells in non-severe SARS-CoV-2 infection. Researchers attached unique molecular identifiers to individual cDNA molecules. From the 5' RACE reads, TCRdb called clonotypes with MiXCR, one entry per CDR3 protein. Among 85,000 to 95,000 distinct CDR3 sequences listed, 16% were seen once. General study findings and limits: Comparison of clonotypes with VDJdb favored anti-spike CD8 responses while missing private and CD4 specificities.

Looked up from germline, CDR1 is MNHNY and CDR2 is SVGAGI (reference sequence). This CDR3 region has 14 residues. The V end lost 6 bases, the J end lost 5 bases, and 13 bases lay between the germline ends. Regarding this clonotype: Its target is not known.

The chain has TRBV6-6 and TRBJ1-4; D unclear. Sequenced here: whole blood, sampled at baseline. This receptor was taken from an adult who was a healthcare worker with PCR-confirmed SARS-CoV-2 infection or an uninfected control (not recorded which). The DNA of the CDR3 is TGTGCCAGCAGCGCTGTCCCAGCGAATGAAAAACTGTTTTTT. Protein product: CASSAVPANEKLFF.